The 19 T cell receptor beta chains listed next were all sequenced from one sample in a study of cytomegalovirus exposure and HLA in healthy donors. The PCR was carried out with 60 Vbeta primers and 13 Jbeta primers. Produced via immunoSEQ multiplex PCR; TCRdb's table is partial and in-frame only. This sample yields tens of thousands of clones, of which 86% are seen a single time; 10% to 12% belongs to the top ten. The sequenced material came from PBMCs. The receptors were gathered from a woman aged 40 to 50 in good health and CMV-seropositive.

V usage is TRBV9 and J usage is TRBJ2-5; 11 bases map to TRBD1. The germline V gene has CDR1 SGDLS and CDR2 YYNGEE. The CDR3 has 14 residues. V lost 3 bases, J lost 5 bases, and 3 bases stayed unmatched. The CDR3 reads CASSADRGQETQYF. The CDR3 DNA follows: TGTGCCAGCAGCGCGGACAGGGGGCAGGAGACCCAGTACTTC.

V is TRBV6-5 and J is TRBJ1-1; weak D call: TRBD1 (5 bases). Germline assignment: CDR1 MNHEY and CDR2 SVGAGI. The V and J ends lost 7 bases and 1 base respectively, with 13 bases between them. This CDR3 region has 14 residues. This chain's CDR3 is CASNRDSPNTEAFF. The CDR3 DNA reads TGTGCCAGCAATCGGGACTCCCCGAACACTGAAGCTTTCTTT.

Only one count was recorded for this clone. The genes are TRBV28 and TRBJ2-1, with TRBD2 matching 12 bases. CDR1 and CDR2 (germline): MDHEN, SYDVKM. V lost 10 bases to trimming and J lost 4 bases; unmatched junction nucleotides: 5. The CDR3 is made up of 14 amino acids. CDR3 region: CATRLAGVYNEQFF. CDR3 nucleotide sequence: TGTGCCACCAGACTAGCGGGGGTGTACAATGAGCAGTTCTTC.

This clone was seen once. V and J are TRBV9 and TRBJ2-2, with 12 positions matching TRBD2. The CDR3 has 18 residues. V shed 5 bases and J 2 bases; nucleotides not matched to a gene: 10. Germline V gene data show CDR1 as SGDLS and CDR2 as YYNGEE. CDR3 region: CASSATSGGPANTGELFF. Written as DNA, the CDR3 is TGTGCCAGCAGTGCCACTAGCGGGGGGCCTGCTAACACCGGGGAGCTGTTTTTT.

The J gene is TRBJ2-3, the V gene TRBV4-1; D ambiguous. Per the germline V gene, CDR1 is MGHRA and CDR2 is YSYEKL. The CDR3 runs to 15 residues. The V gene lost 3 bases and the J gene lost 0 bases, with 10 bases spanning the gap. CDR3 coding DNA: TGCGCCAGCAGCCAGAGAGATAGTAGCACAGATACGCAGTATTTT. It codes for CASSQRDSSTDTQYF.

This clone showed up just a few times. The CDR3 DNA reads TGTGCCACCAGCAGAGGAGGGACAGGGGGCCACGAGCAGTACTTC. Translating it yields CATSRGGTGGHEQYF. The chain uses TRBV15 and TRBJ2-7; 12 nucleotides match TRBD1. V lost 1 base, J lost 5 bases, and 3 bases stayed unmatched. CDR1 and CDR2 (germline): LNHNV, YYDKDF (reference sequence). This CDR3 has 15 amino acids.

The sample holds one count of this clone. V gene TRBV30 combines with J gene TRBJ1-2; the D is unclear. CDR3 size: 13 residues. Looked up from germline, CDR1 is GTSNPN and CDR2 is SVGIG (reference sequence). V was pared by 3 bases and J by 1 base, with 9 bases between. The CDR3 spells CAWSGGFNYGYTF. The CDR3 coding sequence is TGTGCCTGGAGCGGAGGGTTTAACTATGGCTACACCTTC.

The rearrangement links TRBV19 to TRBJ1-2; D unresolved. V was clipped by 6 bases and J by 4 bases, with 6 bases between them. The CDR3 sequence is 11 residues long. In germline, CDR1 is LNHDA, CDR2 SQIVND (reference sequence). The CDR3 loop reads CASSFGYGYTF. CDR3 DNA sequence: TGTGCCAGTAGCTTCGGCTATGGCTACACCTTC.

The J gene is TRBJ2-6, the V gene TRBV5-4; D gene ambiguous. The V end was cut by 5 bases, the J end by 4 bases, with 13 bases between. Germline lookup yields CDR1 SGHNT and CDR2 YYREEE (reference sequence). This CDR3 is 15 amino acids long. In nucleotides, the CDR3 is TGTGCCAGCAGACTTGTTTCGTTGGGGGCCAACGTCCTGACTTTC. Protein sequence: CASRLVSLGANVLTF.

The chain employs TRBV5-8 and TRBJ2-5, with a possible D match to TRBD1 (5 bases). The CDR3 loop spans 18 amino acids. V lost 1 base to trimming and J lost 2 bases, with 21 bases between them. The germline gives CDR1 SGHTS, CDR2 YDEGEE. CDR3 loop: CASSLIFGAANSQETQYF. As DNA, the CDR3 is TGTGCCAGCAGCTTGATTTTTGGGGCAGCCAACTCGCAAGAGACCCAGTACTTC.

On this clone: One end of the junction varies from germline; a read error may be responsible. The chain links TRBV18 to TRBJ2-7; TRBD1 agrees at 9 bases. The CDR3 is made up of 15 amino acids. The germline gives CDR1 KGHSH, CDR2 LQKENI. The CDR3 reads CASSPPGQGFGEQCF. DNA of the CDR3: TGTGCCAGCTCACCACCGGGACAGGGCTTTGGGGAGCAGTGCTTC.

The V call is TRBV5-6, the J call TRBJ2-1, with D perhaps matching TRBD2 (7 bases). Germline-derived CDR1 and CDR2 are SGHDT and YYEEEE. There are 15 residues in the CDR3. Trimming shortened V by 3 bases and J by 0 bases, and 10 bases separated the two germline ends. The CDR3 here is CASSWGGASYNEQFF. CDR3 sequence (DNA): TGTGCCAGCAGCTGGGGGGGGGCCTCCTACAATGAGCAGTTCTTC. Supplemented by reference TRBV5-6 and TRBJ2-1, the full variable domain reads DAGVTQSPTHLIKTRGQQVTLRCSPKSGHDTVSWYQQALGQGPQFIFQYYEEEERQRGNFPDRFSGHQFPNYSSELNVNALLLGDSALYLCASSWGGASYNEQFFGPGTRLTVL.

This chain connects TRBV7-2 to TRBJ2-7; D perhaps matches TRBD1 (6 bases). The germline gives CDR1 SGHTA, CDR2 FQGNSA. CDR3 length: 12 residues. V was cut by 3 bases and J by 6 bases, with 9 bases left in between. As DNA, the CDR3 is TGTGCCAGCAGCTTCGACAGGTCCGAGCAGTACTTC. Protein product: CASSFDRSEQYF.

V is TRBV7-9 and J is TRBJ1-5; D might be TRBD1 (5 bases). The CDR3 is 15 amino acids. Per the germline V gene, CDR1 is SEHNR and CDR2 is FQNEAQ (reference sequence). The V end lost 1 base, the J end lost 5 bases, and 12 bases lay between the germline ends. In DNA, the CDR3 is TGTGCCAGCAGCTTAGAGTGGGGGGGGGATCAGCCCCAGCATTTT. It specifies CASSLEWGGDQPQHF.

The V and J genes are TRBV5-4 and TRBJ1-2, with 11 bases identical to TRBD1. The CDR3 runs 16 residues. V shed 3 bases, J shed 8 bases, and the junction held 12 bases outside the gene matches. The germline CDR1 and CDR2 sequences are SGHNT and YYREEE (reference sequence). The CDR3 DNA follows: TGTGCCAGCAGCTCCGGGACAGGGGGGAAGGGATGCGGCTACACCTTC. Translated: CASSSGTGGKGCGYTF.

The V gene is TRBV15, the J gene TRBJ2-7; D might be TRBD1 (5 bases). The germline CDR1 and CDR2 sequences are LNHNV and YYDKDF (reference sequence). The CDR3 contains 15 residues. Trimming pared 6 bases from V and 0 bases from J, leaving 15 bases between. The DNA of the CDR3 is TGTGCCACCAGATCGACAGATTTTAGCTCCTACGAGCAGTACTTC. It specifies CATRSTDFSSYEQYF. The variable domain in full, completed from reference TRBV15 and TRBJ2-7, reads DAMVIQNPRYQVTQFGKPVTLSCSQTLNHNVMYWYQQKSSQAPKLLFHYYDKDFNNEADTPDNFQSRRPNTSFCFLDIRSPGLGDTAMYLCATRSTDFSSYEQYFGPGTRLTVT.

CDR3 coding DNA: TGTGCCAGCAGCTTAGCGCACGGGGGCTCTGGAAACACCATATATTTT. Its translation: CASSLAHGGSGNTIYF. The V and J genes are TRBV7-6 and TRBJ1-3, with a tentative D call TRBD1 (5 bases). This CDR3 is built from 16 residues. V gave up 0 bases and J gave up 0 bases, with 9 bases separating them. The germline gives CDR1 SGHVS, CDR2 FNYEAQ.

This chain joins TRBV28 and TRBJ2-3, with 10 bases aligning to TRBD1. Trimming took 5 bases from V and 4 from J; bases not matched to a gene: 9. Germline lookup yields CDR1 MDHEN and CDR2 SYDVKM. CDR3 length: 16 residues. CDR3: CASSPILDRGADTQYF. In DNA, the CDR3 is TGTGCCAGCAGTCCCATCTTGGACAGGGGGGCAGATACGCAGTATTTT.

The chain has TRBV11-1 and TRBJ2-3; TRBD2 is a possible D gene (7 bases). This CDR3 has 17 residues. Trimming shortened V by 5 bases and J by 2 bases, and 20 bases separated the two germline ends. Germline CDR1 is SGHAT and CDR2 is FQDESV (reference sequence). The CDR3 protein is CASSPRYAGAPTDTQYF. Written as DNA, the CDR3 is TGTGCCAGCAGCCCCCGATACGCGGGGGCCCCCACAGATACGCAGTATTTT.